A selection of T cell receptor beta chains follows, all from one sample in a study of T cells in Graves' hyperthyroidism and ophthalmopathy. Via MiXCR, TCRdb re-called the multiplex PCR reads, giving one row per CDR3 protein. This sample has 390,000 or so distinct CDR3 sequences, with roughly 14% found just once. Sequenced sample: blood. The receptors derive from a man in his late teens or twenties with Graves' ophthalmopathy. The CDR3 runs from the conserved cysteine through the conserved F or W. The order of the fields is clone size, D gene, J gene, V gene, CDR3 protein, CDR3 DNA. A D gene is named only where the DNA matches it firmly. Rows give clone size only sometimes, using once, few, many, or a class for an expanded clone.

.	TRBD1	TRBJ1-1	TRBV6-5	CASSYLQGGNTEAFF	TGTGCCAGCAGTTACTTGCAGGGGGGGAACACTGAAGCTTTCTTT
many	TRBD1	TRBJ1-1	TRBV30	CAWTRQGLSPRTEAFF	TGTGCCTGGACCCGACAGGGCCTCTCCCCCCGGACTGAAGCTTTCTTT
many	TRBD1	TRBJ1-3	TRBV7-2	CASSPQTGSKNTIYF	TGTGCCAGCAGCCCCCAGACAGGGAGTAAAAACACCATATATTTT
many	TRBD1	TRBJ1-1	TRBV25-1	CASSRTGVRMNTEAFF	TGTGCCAGCAGTAGGACAGGGGTGCGGATGAACACTGAAGCTTTCTTT
many	.	TRBJ1-5	TRBV20-1	CSAREGHEVRNQPQHF	TGCAGTGCTAGAGAGGGCCACGAGGTGCGCAATCAGCCCCAGCATTTT
few	TRBD1	TRBJ2-7	TRBV18	CASQGQGEPYEQYF	TGTGCCAGCCAAGGACAGGGGGAACCTTACGAGCAGTACTTC
many	.	TRBJ2-1	TRBV4-1	CASSQTTTTYNEQFF	TGCGCCAGCAGCCAAACTACCACGACATACAATGAGCAGTTCTTC
many	.	TRBJ2-3	TRBV29-1	CSLERVSGTDTQYF	TGCAGCCTTGAACGGGTGTCCGGCACAGATACGCAGTATTTT
many	TRBD2	TRBJ2-5	TRBV12-5	CASGLARLAGVGAGTQYF	TGTGCTAGTGGTTTGGCCCGACTAGCGGGAGTGGGGGCCGGGACCCAGTACTTC
.	TRBD2	TRBJ2-5	TRBV5-1	CAPPGAPGGETQYF	TGCGCCCCCCCCGGTGCCCCGGGGGGGGAGACCCAGTACTTC
many	.	TRBJ1-1	TRBV20-1	CSARRAWRTEAFF	TGCAGTGCTAGAAGGGCCTGGAGGACTGAAGCTTTCTTT
few	TRBD2	TRBJ2-7	TRBV10-3	CASGLAGVLLEQYF	TGTGCCAGCGGACTAGCGGGAGTCTTACTCGAGCAGTACTTC
many	TRBD2	TRBJ2-1	TRBV5-1	CASSLLAGEEGEQFF	TGCGCCAGCAGCTTGCTAGCGGGAGAGGAAGGTGAGCAGTTCTTC
many	.	TRBJ2-3	TRBV11-2	CASSSSGGYTQYF	TGTGCCAGCAGCTCCTCTGGGGGTTATACGCAGTATTTT
few	TRBD2	TRBJ2-7	TRBV2	CASSANSGGSDEQYF	TGTGCCAGCAGTGCCAATAGCGGGGGGAGCGACGAGCAGTACTTC
many	.	TRBJ2-3	TRBV20-1	CSARASSASTDTQYF	TGCAGTGCTAGGGCGAGCTCCGCTAGCACAGATACGCAGTATTTT
many	TRBD1	TRBJ1-6	TRBV12-3/TRBV12-4	CATYGQGNSPLHF	TGTGCCACTTATGGACAGGGAAATTCACCCCTCCACTTT
many	TRBD1	TRBJ2-1	TRBV4-1	CASSGQGSYNEQFF	TGCGCCAGCAGCGGACAGGGATCCTACAATGAGCAGTTCTTC
many	.	TRBJ2-3	TRBV7-9	CASSSWEAATDTQYF	TGTGCCAGCAGCTCGTGGGAGGCCGCGACAGATACGCAGTATTTT
many	.	TRBJ2-7	TRBV5-1	CASRRENSYEQYF	TGCGCCAGCAGGAGGGAAAACTCCTACGAGCAGTACTTC
.	.	TRBJ1-1	TRBV19	CASSIGARGPVERAEAFF	TGTGCCAGTAGTATTGGCGCACGGGGACCGGTGGAACGGGCTGAAGCTTTCTTT
.	.	TRBJ1-1	TRBV6-4	CASSDQTNTEAFF	TGTGCCAGCAGTGACCAGACCAACACTGAAGCTTTCTTT
few	.	TRBJ2-2	TRBV6-1	CASKGLNTGELFF	TGTGCCAGCAAGGGACTGAACACCGGGGAGCTGTTTTTT
.	TRBD2	TRBJ2-1	TRBV9	CASSEGLAENEQFF	TGTGCCAGCAGCGAGGGACTAGCAGAGAATGAGCAGTTCTTC
many	.	TRBJ2-1	TRBV29-1	CSVDYGQGSFSYNEQFF	TGCAGCGTTGACTACGGGCAGGGGTCCTTTTCCTACAATGAGCAGTTCTTC
.	.	TRBJ2-7	TRBV30	CAWKYLGRSSYEQYF	TGTGCCTGGAAGTATCTAGGCAGGAGCTCCTACGAGCAGTACTTC
many	.	TRBJ2-5	TRBV20-1	CSARAADQETQYF	TGCAGTGCTAGGGCGGCGGATCAAGAGACCCAGTACTTC
many	.	TRBJ2-3	TRBV6-2/TRBV6-3	CASRKDTPTDTQYF	TGTGCCAGCAGGAAGGACACCCCCACAGATACGCAGTATTTT
many	TRBD1	TRBJ2-7	TRBV20-1	CSARGDRGQYEQYF	TGCAGTGCTAGAGGCGACAGGGGACAGTACGAGCAGTACTTC
few	TRBD2	TRBJ2-1	TRBV10-1	CASSESREGYNEQFF	TGCGCCAGCAGTGAATCCAGGGAGGGTTACAATGAGCAGTTCTTC
.	TRBD2	TRBJ2-3	TRBV7-9	CASSRTSGGPDTQYF	TGTGCCAGCAGCCGGACTAGCGGGGGGCCAGATACGCAGTATTTT